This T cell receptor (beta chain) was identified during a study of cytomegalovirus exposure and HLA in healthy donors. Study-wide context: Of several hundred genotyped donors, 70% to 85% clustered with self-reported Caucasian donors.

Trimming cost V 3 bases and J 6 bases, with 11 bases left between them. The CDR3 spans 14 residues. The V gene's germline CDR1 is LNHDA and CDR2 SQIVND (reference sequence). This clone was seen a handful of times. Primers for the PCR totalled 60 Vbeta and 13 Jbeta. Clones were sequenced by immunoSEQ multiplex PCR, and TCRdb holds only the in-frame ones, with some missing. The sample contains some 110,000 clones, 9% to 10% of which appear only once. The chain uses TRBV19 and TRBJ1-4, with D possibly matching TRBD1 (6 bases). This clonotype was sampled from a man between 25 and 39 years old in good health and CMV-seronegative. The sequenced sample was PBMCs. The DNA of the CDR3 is TGTGCCAGTAGTATTTGGGGGCGCGATGAAAAACTGTTTTTT. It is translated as CASSIWGRDEKLFF. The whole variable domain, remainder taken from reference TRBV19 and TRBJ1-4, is DGGITQSPKYLFRKEGQNVTLSCEQNLNHDAMYWYRQDPGQGLRLIYYSQIVNDFQKGDIAEGYSVSREKKESFPLTVTSAQKNPTAFYLCASSIWGRDEKLFFGSGTQLSVL.